These 2 T cell receptor beta chains originate from one sample sequenced in a study of neurological immune-mediated disorders. Via MiXCR, TCRdb re-called the 5' RACE reads, giving one row per CDR3 protein. The sample shows about 45,000 distinct CDR3 sequences, less than 15% of them seen only once. Time point here: longitudinal time-point 3. Material for sequencing was PBMCs. Receptor source: a man aged 30 to 39 in good health.

Comment on this clonotype: A junction boundary mismatches the germline segment, possibly from a read error. The rearrangement joins TRBV11-3 to TRBJ2-2; D assignment may be TRBD1 or TRBD2 (5 bases each). The CDR3 has 15 residues. Germline V gene sequence: CDR1 SGHNT, CDR2 YENEEA. CDR3 bases: TGTGCCAGCAGCTTCGAGGACACGAACACCGGGGAGCTATTTTTT. Amino acids: CASSFEDTNTGELFF.

This clonotype appeared many times. The J gene is TRBJ2-5, the V gene TRBV7-2; 7 bases line up with TRBD2. The CDR3 contains 15 residues. From germline, CDR1 is SGHTA and CDR2 FQGNSA. V gave up 1 base and J gave up 4 bases; unmatched junction bases: 6. CDR3 loop: CASSLVPGRAETQYF. The DNA of the CDR3 is TGTGCCAGCAGCTTAGTCCCAGGGAGGGCAGAGACCCAGTACTTC.